This TCR beta chain is from a study of tumor-infiltrating lymphocytes in oesophageal squamous cell carcinoma. MiXCR, run by TCRdb on the PCR reads, gives a single entry per CDR3 protein. The data show 13,000 or so distinct CDR3 sequences, with roughly half seen just once and more than 11% held by the top ten. This clonotype came up a few times. Trimming shortened V by 3 bases and J by 1 base, and 16 bases separated the two germline ends. This CDR3 region has 18 residues. Germline-derived CDR1 and CDR2 are SGHTA and FQGNSA. The source is a male donor with esophageal squamous cell carcinoma. The chain uses TRBV7-2 and TRBJ2-6, with D perhaps TRBD1 (6 bases). The sample consisted of normal esophageal tissue next to the tumor. The CDR3 sequence: CASSFLPRTASGANVLTF. CDR3 bases: TGTGCCAGCAGCTTTCTACCTCGGACAGCTTCTGGGGCCAACGTCCTGACTTTC.